Presented here are 31 T cell receptor beta chains from one specimen sequenced in a study of cytomegalovirus exposure and HLA in healthy donors. PCR amplification relied on 60 Vbeta primers (plus 13 Jbeta primers). This table comes from immunoSEQ multiplex PCR, and its TCRdb copy is limited to in-frame clones, with some not included. The sample has 110,000 to 150,000 clones; around 72% are singletons. Sequenced: PBMCs. All receptors come from a man in his forties in good health and CMV-seronegative.

This clone turned up a few times. The genes are TRBV5-1 and TRBJ1-1; TRBD1 agrees at 9 bases. The ends lost 2 bases at V and 2 bases at J; junction bases unmatched: 4. Germline V CDR1 and CDR2: SGHRS, YFSETQ. There are 15 residues in the CDR3. CDR3 residues: CASSLVQGANTEAFF. CDR3 coding DNA: TGCGCCAGCAGCTTAGTACAGGGGGCTAACACTGAAGCTTTCTTT.

The chain carries TRBV2 and TRBJ2-7; maybe TRBD1 (6 bases). Germline CDR1 reads SNHLY; CDR2 reads FYNNEI. V gave up 4 bases and J gave up 3 bases, with 19 bases separating them. The CDR3 extends over 16 amino acids. For the CDR3, the DNA is TGTGCCAGCAGTGGTTCCCGGGACAAGAACTTCTACGAGCAGTACTTC. It yields the protein CASSGSRDKNFYEQYF. The whole variable domain, remainder taken from reference TRBV2 and TRBJ2-7, is EPEVTQTPSHQVTQMGQEVILRCVPISNHLYFYWYRQILGQKVEFLVSFYNNEISEKSEIFDDQFSVERPDGSNFTLKIRSTKLEDSAMYFCASSGSRDKNFYEQYFGPGTRLTVT.

The rearrangement uses TRBV30 and TRBJ2-7, with TRBD2 identical over 8 bases. Germline V gene data show CDR1 as GTSNPN and CDR2 as SVGIG (reference sequence). Germline trimming cut 5 bases from V and 3 bases from J; bases unmatched to any gene: 6. The CDR3 length is 13 residues. CDR3 residues: CAWEGTSGYEQYF. The CDR3 DNA is TGTGCCTGGGAGGGAACTAGCGGCTACGAGCAGTACTTC.

V gene TRBV15 combines with J gene TRBJ2-7; TRBD1 agrees at 8 bases. Germline V lookup: CDR1 LNHNV, CDR2 YYDKDF (reference sequence). With 0 bases clipped from V and 3 bases from J, the junction kept 4 bases outside the gene matches. The CDR3 sequence is 15 residues long. The CDR3 DNA follows: TGTGCCACCAGCAGAGATCCTGGGACAGGCTACGAGCAGTACTTC. It codes for CATSRDPGTGYEQYF. The full variable domain, completed using reference TRBV15 and TRBJ2-7, is DAMVIQNPRYQVTQFGKPVTLSCSQTLNHNVMYWYQQKSSQAPKLLFHYYDKDFNNEADTPDNFQSRRPNTSFCFLDIRSPGLGDTAMYLCATSRDPGTGYEQYFGPGTRLTVT.

This clone was observed a few times. V usage is TRBV7-8 and J usage is TRBJ2-7; 10 nucleotides align to TRBD2. Germline CDR1 SGHVS, CDR2 FQNEAQ. The CDR3 has 15 amino acids. Trimming removed 0 bases from V and 6 bases from J; junction bases left unmatched: 5. The CDR3 loop reads CASSLAPSGSGEQYF. Here the CDR3 DNA reads TGTGCCAGCAGCTTAGCGCCTAGCGGGAGCGGCGAGCAGTACTTC. Supplemented by reference TRBV7-8 and TRBJ2-7, the full variable domain reads GAGVSQSPRYKVAKRGQDVALRCDPISGHVSLFWYQQALGQGPEFLTYFQNEAQLDKSGLPSDRFFAERPEGSVSTLKIQRTQQEDSAVYLCASSLAPSGSGEQYFGPGTRLTVT.

The J gene is TRBJ1-1, the V gene TRBV27, with D possibly being TRBD1 (5 bases). The CDR3 contains 13 residues. Germline V gives CDR1 MNHEY, CDR2 SMNVEV (reference sequence). V shed 5 bases and J shed 0 bases, with 7 bases lying between them. CDR3 in amino acids: CASSRQLNTEAFF. The CDR3 DNA reads as TGTGCCAGCAGTCGACAGCTGAACACTGAAGCTTTCTTT.

This rearrangement joins TRBV4-1 to TRBJ2-5; D is perhaps TRBD2 (6 bases). Trimming cost V 5 bases and J 1 base, with 8 bases left between them. This CDR3 contains 13 residues. Per the germline V gene, CDR1 is MGHRA and CDR2 is YSYEKL. CDR3 protein: CASSTGVQETQYF. In DNA, the CDR3 is TGCGCCAGCAGCACGGGGGTCCAAGAGACCCAGTACTTC.

The chain uses TRBV5-1 and TRBJ2-7, with a tentative D call TRBD2 (6 bases). V lost 2 bases, J lost 3 bases, and 15 bases lay in between. The CDR3 runs to 15 residues. From germline, CDR1 is SGHRS and CDR2 YFSETQ. The CDR3 region is CASSLIGTGGYEQYF. The CDR3, as DNA: TGCGCCAGCAGCTTAATTGGGACTGGGGGCTACGAGCAGTACTTC.

This clone occurred a few times. The rearrangement uses TRBV30 and TRBJ2-1, with TRBD2 matching over 10 bases. The CDR3 consists of 15 residues. The J segment lost 5 bases and the V segment lost 0 bases, leaving 4 bases of the junction unmatched. From germline, CDR1 is GTSNPN and CDR2 SVGIG (reference sequence). The DNA for the CDR3 is TGTGCCTGGAGTGTACGGCTAGCGGGAGACAATGAGCAGTTCTTC. Protein product: CAWSVRLAGDNEQFF.

As for this clone: A read error may account for a junction end that differs from germline. The V and J genes are TRBV5-1 and TRBJ2-6; D is perhaps TRBD2 (6 bases). The CDR3 extends over 15 amino acids. The germline V gene has CDR1 SGHRS and CDR2 YFSETQ. The CDR3 loop is CASSFAGSGANVLPF. In DNA form, the CDR3 reads TGCGCCAGCAGCTTCGCGGGGTCTGGGGCCAACGTCCTGCCTTTC.

V usage is TRBV10-3 and J usage is TRBJ1-5, with TRBD1 matching 7 bases. The CDR3 covers 16 residues. The V segment lost 0 bases and the J segment 4 bases; nucleotides outside the gene matches: 6. The germline V gene encodes CDR1 ENHRY and CDR2 SYGVKD. This CDR3 reads CAISESRTGLNQPQHF. For the CDR3, the DNA is TGTGCCATCAGTGAGTCGAGGACAGGATTAAATCAGCCCCAGCATTTT.

This chain links TRBV7-3 with TRBJ1-2; maybe TRBD1 (5 bases). Germline loops: CDR1 SGHTA, CDR2 FQGTGA. V was pared by 5 bases and J by 3 bases, with 16 bases between. The CDR3 runs to 15 residues. The CDR3 sequence is CASSPTPSTDYGYTF. CDR3 nucleotides: TGTGCCAGCAGCCCTACTCCATCGACAGACTATGGCTACACCTTC.

A few counts support this clone. V and J are TRBV5-1 and TRBJ1-1; 7 positions match TRBD1. Germline V CDR1 and CDR2: SGHRS, YFSETQ. The CDR3 is 13 residues long. J lost 7 bases, V lost 0 bases, and 3 bases had no gene match. This chain's CDR3 is CASSLERGREAFF. The CDR3 DNA reads as TGCGCCAGCAGCTTGGAGAGGGGGCGTGAAGCTTTCTTT.

This clone was counted a single time. The chain combines TRBV9 with TRBJ1-4; TRBD1 matches at 8 bases. The CDR3 loop spans 15 amino acids. CDR1 and CDR2 from the germline V gene are SGDLS and YYNGEE. The J segment lost 7 bases and the V segment lost 2 bases, leaving 7 bases of the junction unmatched. The CDR3 bases are TGTGCCAGCAGCGTTGGGACAGGAGTTACTGAAAAACTGTTTTTT. Protein product: CASSVGTGVTEKLFF.

V and J are TRBV5-1 and TRBJ1-1; D unresolved. V lost 3 bases to trimming and J lost 4 bases, with 7 bases between them. The CDR3 runs 12 residues. Germline loops: CDR1 SGHRS, CDR2 YFSETQ. The CDR3 is CASSWAGTEAFF. CDR3 DNA sequence: TGCGCCAGCAGCTGGGCGGGCACTGAAGCTTTCTTT.

The chain is built from TRBV5-1 and TRBJ2-2; D unresolved. Germline CDR1 is SGHRS and CDR2 is YFSETQ. The CDR3 covers 15 residues. V dropped 0 bases and J dropped 7 bases, with 13 bases sitting between them. The CDR3 loop is CASSLGGRSDGELFF. The CDR3, as DNA: TGCGCCAGCAGCTTGGGTGGCCGTTCAGACGGGGAGCTGTTTTTT.

This chain uses TRBV2 with TRBJ2-7, with 8 bases lining up with TRBD1. This CDR3 spans 14 amino acids. Losses at the gene ends were 6 bases for V and 2 bases for J; bases not matched to a gene: 6. In germline, CDR1 is SNHLY, CDR2 FYNNEI. The CDR3 loop reads CASRDREKPYEQYF. CDR3 nucleotide sequence: TGTGCCAGCAGGGACAGGGAGAAGCCCTACGAGCAGTACTTC.

The chain links TRBV29-1 to TRBJ1-2; D not certain. V was clipped by 1 base and J by 4 bases, with 19 bases between them. In germline, CDR1 is SQVTM, CDR2 ANQGSEA. The CDR3 covers 16 residues. The CDR3 spells CSVEGADQAASYGYTF. DNA of the CDR3: TGCAGCGTTGAAGGGGCAGACCAAGCGGCTAGCTATGGCTACACCTTC.

This clone was seen a handful of times. The chain carries TRBV6-5 and TRBJ1-5; 7 bases agree with TRBD1. Germline V gene data show CDR1 as MNHEY and CDR2 as SVGAGI. Germline trimming cut 6 bases from V and 10 bases from J; bases unmatched to any gene: 12. CDR3 length equals 14 residues. CDR3 loop: CASSRTGDINPQHF. The CDR3 DNA sequence: TGTGCCAGCAGCCGAACAGGGGATATCAATCCCCAGCATTTT.

V usage is TRBV29-1 and J usage is TRBJ2-1; the match to TRBD2 covers 11 bases. Germline CDR1 is SQVTM and CDR2 is ANQGSEA. Losses at the gene ends were 0 bases for V and 7 bases for J; bases not matched to a gene: 11. The CDR3 covers 17 residues. The CDR3 spells CSVEDHYGTSGTNEQFF. The CDR3 bases are TGCAGCGTTGAAGATCACTATGGGACTAGCGGAACGAATGAGCAGTTCTTC.

The rearrangement uses TRBV2 and TRBJ2-7; 11 positions agree with TRBD1. CDR1 SNHLY and CDR2 FYNNEI come from the germline V gene. CDR3 length: 16 amino acids. The trim removed 5 bases at V and 3 bases at J, leaving 9 bases unmatched. The CDR3 sequence is CASSPLGTGGNYEQYF. In nucleotides, the CDR3 is TGTGCCAGCAGTCCTCTCGGGACAGGGGGAAACTACGAGCAGTACTTC.

The V and J genes are TRBV7-2 and TRBJ2-3, with 10 bases identical to TRBD1. From germline, CDR1 is SGHTA and CDR2 FQGNSA. The CDR3 is 16 residues long. J lost 3 bases, V lost 2 bases, and 5 bases had no gene match. Here the CDR3 reads CASSLRGTGVTDTQYF. CDR3 DNA sequence: TGTGCCAGCAGCTTAAGGGGGACAGGGGTGACAGATACGCAGTATTTT.

The V gene is TRBV2, the J gene TRBJ2-7; tentative D call: TRBD1 (5 bases). The CDR3 covers 17 residues. Germline values: CDR1 SNHLY, CDR2 FYNNEI. The V and J ends lost 1 base and 1 base respectively, with 17 bases between them. The CDR3 DNA reads TGTGCCAGCAGTGAAGATCTAGTAGGGGCTGCGTCCTACGAGCAGTACTTC. It translates to CASSEDLVGAASYEQYF.

This clone has just a few counts. The chain couples TRBV9 to TRBJ1-1; 8 positions match TRBD1. V lost 4 bases to trimming and J lost 3 bases; unmatched junction nucleotides: 14. This CDR3 has 17 amino acids. The germline V gene encodes CDR1 SGDLS and CDR2 YYNGEE. The CDR3 nucleotides read TGTGCCAGCAGCTTATGGACAGGGACGAGGATCGACACTGAAGCTTTCTTT. Its translation: CASSLWTGTRIDTEAFF.

The chain couples TRBV9 to TRBJ2-1; 9 nucleotides match TRBD2. CDR1 is SGDLS and CDR2 is YYNGEE in the germline V gene. The CDR3 sequence is 18 residues long. V trimming: 4 bases; J trimming: 2 bases; junction bases outside the gene matches: 13. CDR3: CASSPQAHSGSPYNEQFF. The DNA for the CDR3 is TGTGCCAGCAGCCCCCAAGCCCATAGCGGGAGTCCCTACAATGAGCAGTTCTTC.

V usage is TRBV5-5 and J usage is TRBJ2-2; 7 bases are shared with TRBD1. The CDR3 runs 15 residues. Germline CDR1 SGHKS, CDR2 YYEKEE (reference sequence). J was trimmed by 1 base and V by 3 bases; bases with no gene match: 3. CDR3 coding DNA: TGTGCCAGCAGCTCCACAGGGGTGAACACCGGGGAGCTGTTTTTT. Protein product: CASSSTGVNTGELFF.

On this clone: Other DNA sequences of this sample code for an identical CDR3. The rearrangement joins TRBV5-4 to TRBJ2-1; D not certain. Trimming left V 1 base short and J 0 bases short, with 5 bases between. Germline CDR1 is SGHNT and CDR2 is YYREEE (reference sequence). The CDR3 is made up of 14 amino acids. CDR3 region: CASSLRSSYNEQFF. CDR3 in DNA: TGTGCCAGCAGCTTGCGGAGCTCCTACAATGAGCAGTTCTTC. Full variable domain (outside the CDR3, taken from reference TRBV5-4 and TRBJ2-1): ETGVTQSPTHLIKTRGQQVTLRCSSQSGHNTVSWYQQALGQGPQFIFQYYREEENGRGNFPPRFSGLQFPNYSSELNVNALELDDSALYLCASSLRSSYNEQFFGPGTRLTVL.

This clone was observed a single time. V gene TRBV6-1 combines with J gene TRBJ1-2; D gene uncertain. Germline CDR1 MNHNS, CDR2 SASEGT. The CDR3 has 14 residues. Trimming removed 0 bases from V and 5 bases from J, with 10 bases in between. CDR3 sequence reads: CASSEATGWYGYTF. The CDR3 DNA sequence: TGTGCCAGCAGTGAAGCGACGGGTTGGTATGGCTACACCTTC.

The V call is TRBV25-1, the J call TRBJ1-1, with 8 bases matching TRBD1. The ends lost 6 bases at V and 7 bases at J; junction bases unmatched: 10. This CDR3 is built from 14 residues. Germline assignment: CDR1 MGHDK and CDR2 SYGVNS. DNA for the CDR3: TGTGCCAGCAGCGTTGGACAGGGCTTTGGTGAAGCTTTCTTT. The encoded protein is CASSVGQGFGEAFF.

As DNA, the CDR3 is TGCAGCGTTGACCGAGGGAGGGGCGAGCAGTACTTC. The encoded protein is CSVDRGRGEQYF. The chain employs TRBV29-1 and TRBJ2-7; 7 bases fit TRBD2. V lost 3 bases to trimming and J lost 6 bases; unmatched junction nucleotides: 5. The V gene's germline CDR1 is SQVTM and CDR2 ANQGSEA. This CDR3 is built from 12 residues.

V usage is TRBV11-2 and J usage is TRBJ2-7; D is unresolved. Germline CDR1 reads SGHAT; CDR2 reads FQNNGV. V was pared by 0 bases and J by 3 bases, with 9 bases between. CDR3 size: 14 residues. CDR3 residues: CASSLDPSFYEQYF. The CDR3 DNA sequence: TGTGCCAGCAGCTTAGATCCTTCCTTCTACGAGCAGTACTTC.